Following are 25 T cell receptor beta chains from one sample sequenced in a study of blood T cell repertoires in COVID-19 (dated by TCRdb to about 2020). Library preparation employed the immunoSEQ multiplex PCR assay. Imported from immuneACCESS, the table was reduced by TCRdb to in-frame sequences with V and J called. These copies leave out some clones; in studies compared against another copy, an unresolved V gene accounts for under half, and the cause of the remainder is not known. Here the sample has about 190,000 clones; nearly 90% occur a single time. Clones ranked in the top ten supply about 0.58% of the sample. Sequences were obtained from peripheral blood. These receptors originate from a middle-aged man with acute or convalescent COVID-19.

The chain uses TRBV9 and TRBJ2-1; D perhaps matches TRBD2 (5 bases). V was shortened by 0 bases and J by 5 bases, with 9 bases between the two germline ends. This CDR3 contains 14 residues. Germline V gives CDR1 SGDLS, CDR2 YYNGEE. The DNA for the CDR3 is TGTGCCAGCAGCGTAGTAGGAGGCGACAATGAGCAGTTCTTC. It encodes CASSVVGGDNEQFF.

This clone was seen just once. The V and J genes are TRBV6-4 and TRBJ2-7, with 7 bases that match TRBD2. The CDR3 sequence is 15 residues long. The germline V gene encodes CDR1 MRHNA and CDR2 SNTAGT. Trimming took 6 bases from V and 3 from J; bases not matched to a gene: 11. This chain's CDR3 is CASSARKRDGYEQYF. DNA for the CDR3: TGTGCCAGCAGCGCCAGGAAGCGGGACGGCTACGAGCAGTACTTC.

V and J are TRBV27 and TRBJ2-4, with D possibly TRBD1 on 6 matching bases. Germline loops: CDR1 MNHEY, CDR2 SMNVEV (reference sequence). V was shortened by 0 bases and J by 9 bases, with 18 bases between the two germline ends. The CDR3 runs 16 residues. DNA for the CDR3: TGTGCCAGCAGTTTATCCGAGACAGGCCCCGGGGTCATTCAGTACTTC. This gives the protein CASSLSETGPGVIQYF.

The chain has TRBV7-8 and TRBJ2-1; tentatively, D is TRBD1 (5 bases). This CDR3 region has 15 residues. Germline V CDR1 and CDR2: SGHVS, FQNEAQ. The ends were cut back, 2 bases at V and 4 bases at J, with 12 bases in the middle. This chain's CDR3 is CASSLRQGLYNEQFF. CDR3 coding DNA: TGTGCCAGCAGCTTACGGCAGGGCCTTTACAATGAGCAGTTCTTC.

V usage is TRBV4-3 and J usage is TRBJ1-1; 7 bases agree with TRBD1. Germline assignment: CDR1 LGHNA and CDR2 YSLEER. The CDR3 is 13 residues long. J was trimmed by 6 bases and V by 3 bases; bases with no gene match: 4. The CDR3 sequence: CASSHFTGAEAFF. The CDR3, as DNA: TGCGCCAGCAGCCATTTCACAGGGGCTGAAGCTTTCTTT.

This rearrangement joins TRBV11-3 to TRBJ2-3; D is possibly TRBD1 (6 bases). The germline gives CDR1 SGHNT, CDR2 YENEEA. The CDR3 runs 15 residues. With 3 bases removed from V and 6 bases from J, the gap between germline ends came to 16 bases. The CDR3 nucleotides read TGTGCCAGCAGCTTGAGAGGGGGAACTGGGGATACGCAGTATTTT. It yields the protein CASSLRGGTGDTQYF.

V is TRBV7-3 and J is TRBJ2-3; D not certain. Trimming cost V 1 base and J 1 base, with 9 bases left between them. Germline CDR1 SGHTA, CDR2 FQGTGA. The CDR3 contains 15 residues. Here the CDR3 reads CASSLNGQGTDTQYF. The CDR3 bases are TGTGCCAGCAGCTTAAATGGGCAGGGCACAGATACGCAGTATTTT.

The chain employs TRBV6-1 and TRBJ1-1, with a possible D match to TRBD1 (5 bases). V lost 2 bases, J lost 6 bases, and 16 bases lay in between. CDR1 is MNHNS and CDR2 is SASEGT in the germline V gene. The CDR3 has 15 residues. CDR3 coding DNA: TGTGCCAGCAGTGAACCTGGACGGGGGATCGCTGAAGCTTTCTTT. It encodes CASSEPGRGIAEAFF.

This sequence joins TRBV7-2 and TRBJ2-3; 7 bases agree with TRBD1. Trimming removed 5 bases from V and 0 bases from J; junction bases left unmatched: 8. The CDR3 covers 16 residues. Germline V gene data show CDR1 as SGHTA and CDR2 as FQGNSA. CDR3 sequence: CASSLEGAGSTDTQYF. The CDR3 DNA reads as TGTGCCAGCAGCCTAGAGGGGGCAGGGAGCACAGATACGCAGTATTTT.

The rearrangement joins TRBV12-3 or TRBV12-4 to TRBJ2-7, with 8 positions matching TRBD1. The CDR3 contains 13 residues. The junction had 3 bases not matched to a gene; V was cut back by 5 bases and J by 3 bases. The CDR3 is CASSRQGNYEQYF. The DNA of the CDR3 is TGTGCCAGCAGTCGACAGGGGAACTACGAGCAGTACTTC.

The chain joins TRBV5-1 to TRBJ2-5, with D uncertain. Looked up from germline, CDR1 is SGHRS and CDR2 is YFSETQ. V was clipped by 4 bases and J by 1 base, with 5 bases between them. The CDR3 is 12 amino acids. The CDR3 is CASSESQETQYF. CDR3 nucleotides: TGCGCCAGCAGCGAGAGCCAAGAGACCCAGTACTTC.

The V gene is TRBV4-3, the J gene TRBJ2-5, with 12 bases that match TRBD2. There are 14 residues in the CDR3. V gave up 1 base and J gave up 13 bases; unmatched junction bases: 7. Germline lookup yields CDR1 LGHNA and CDR2 YSLEER. The CDR3 bases are TGCGCCAGCAGCCAAGGGACTAGCGGGGCTGGGCGGTACTTC. It encodes CASSQGTSGAGRYF.

The rearrangement links TRBV2 to TRBJ2-3; no clear D gene. The CDR3 covers 16 residues. CDR1 is SNHLY and CDR2 is FYNNEI in the germline V gene. Trimming removed 7 bases at V and 0 bases at J, with 17 bases between. CDR3 protein: CASKPTTSLSTDTQYF. DNA of the CDR3: TGTGCCAGCAAACCTACGACAAGTTTGAGCACAGATACGCAGTATTTT.

The rearrangement uses TRBV2 and TRBJ2-7; possibly TRBD1 for D (6 bases). V lost 5 bases and J 4 bases, leaving 18 bases between the germline ends. Germline V gene sequence: CDR1 SNHLY, CDR2 FYNNEI. The CDR3 has 15 residues. The CDR3 loop is CASSKEVGRGYEQYF. The CDR3 DNA sequence: TGTGCCAGCAGTAAAGAAGTTGGCAGGGGTTACGAGCAGTACTTC.

This chain links TRBV9 with TRBJ2-5; D is unresolved. Trimming removed 0 bases from V and 4 bases from J, with 7 bases in between. The CDR3 length is 13 residues. Germline V gives CDR1 SGDLS, CDR2 YYNGEE. CDR3 residues: CASSVALRETQYF. For the CDR3, the DNA is TGTGCCAGCAGCGTAGCTCTTCGAGAGACCCAGTACTTC. Variable domain in full (rest from reference TRBV9 and TRBJ2-5): DSGVTQTPKHLITATGQRVTLRCSPRSGDLSVYWYQQSLDQGLQFLIQYYNGEERAKGNILERFSAQQFPDLHSELNLSSLELGDSALYFCASSVALRETQYFGPGTRLLVL.

J is TRBJ2-2 and V is TRBV3-1 (or the pseudogene TRBV3-2); a weak D match, TRBD2 (5 bases). In germline, CDR1 is LGHDT, CDR2 YNNKEL (reference sequence). V was pared by 4 bases and J by 4 bases, with 16 bases between. This CDR3 contains 16 residues. As DNA, the CDR3 is TGTGCCAGCAGCCTGTATCTTAGCGCCGGCACCGGGGAGCTGTTTTTT. This translates into CASSLYLSAGTGELFF.

The J gene is TRBJ1-2, the V gene TRBV4-3; TRBD1 might be the D (5 bases). Per germline, CDR1 LGHNA and CDR2 YSLEER. V dropped 3 bases and J dropped 3 bases, with 14 bases sitting between them. The length of the CDR3 is 15 residues. The CDR3 reads CASSQGGGRDYGYTF. CDR3 in DNA: TGCGCCAGCAGCCAGGGGGGAGGCAGGGACTATGGCTACACCTTC.

The chain is built from TRBV7-3 and TRBJ2-5; 11 positions match TRBD2. This CDR3 contains 16 residues. CDR1 and CDR2 (germline): SGHTA, FQGTGA. V lost 5 bases, J lost 5 bases, and 10 bases stayed unmatched. The CDR3 region is CASSIERLAGTETQYF. DNA for the CDR3: TGTGCCAGCAGCATCGAACGACTAGCGGGAACCGAGACCCAGTACTTC.

The chain uses TRBV7-9 and TRBJ2-5; TRBD1 aligns across 7 bases. The germline V gene encodes CDR1 SEHNR and CDR2 FQNEAQ (reference sequence). V lost 5 bases, J lost 0 bases, and 3 bases stayed unmatched. CDR3 length: 14 amino acids. The CDR3 protein is CASSKGTDQETQYF. The CDR3 DNA follows: TGTGCCAGCAGCAAAGGGACAGACCAAGAGACCCAGTACTTC.

The chain has TRBV12-3 or TRBV12-4 and TRBJ1-2; maybe TRBD1 (6 bases). CDR3 length equals 12 residues. With 6 bases removed from V and 4 bases from J, the gap between germline ends came to 9 bases. The CDR3, as DNA: TGTGCCAGCAGACAGGGCTTCTATGGCTACACCTTC. Its translation: CASRQGFYGYTF.

This chain links TRBV6-5 with TRBJ1-4, with 9 bases lining up with TRBD1. The J segment lost 2 bases and the V segment lost 6 bases, leaving 4 bases of the junction unmatched. CDR1 is MNHEY and CDR2 is SVGAGI in the germline V gene. The CDR3 totals 15 residues. The CDR3 spells CASRAGTGTNEKLFF. The DNA of the CDR3 is TGTGCCAGCAGAGCGGGGACAGGGACTAATGAAAAACTGTTTTTT.

This clone was seen a handful of times. The rearrangement joins TRBV4-2 to TRBJ2-2; D is perhaps TRBD1 (6 bases). V lost 3 bases, J lost 5 bases, and 13 bases lay in between. The CDR3 is 15 residues long. Germline V CDR1 and CDR2: LGHNA, YNFKEQ. CDR3 loop: CASSHGTSRTGELFF. CDR3 nucleotides: TGTGCCAGCAGCCACGGGACAAGTAGAACCGGGGAGCTGTTTTTT.

The chain couples TRBV5-3 to TRBJ2-3; 10 bases are a match to TRBD2. TRBV5-3 belongs to the ORF category, with a function that is uncertain. This CDR3 region has 18 residues. V gave up 0 bases and J gave up 0 bases; unmatched junction bases: 7. CDR3 nucleotide sequence: TGTGCCAGAAGCTTGGAGCTAGCGGGGGCCTCTAGCACAGATACGCAGTATTTT. It codes for CARSLELAGASSTDTQYF.

V is TRBV5-8 and J is TRBJ1-5; D unresolved. The germline CDR1 and CDR2 sequences are SGHTS and YDEGEE. The CDR3 has 14 residues. Trimming removed 5 bases at V and 4 bases at J, with 13 bases between. Here the CDR3 DNA reads TGTGCCAGCAGAGGCAAGGCAGGAAATCAGCCCCAGCATTTT. Its translation is CASRGKAGNQPQHF.

The genes are TRBV15 and TRBJ2-1; 11 nucleotides line up with TRBD2. Germline CDR1 LNHNV, CDR2 YYDKDF (reference sequence). The CDR3 totals 16 residues. V was clipped by 1 base and J by 3 bases; unmatched bases: 2. The CDR3 spells CATSRGLAGGYNEQFF. CDR3 sequence (DNA): TGTGCCACCAGCAGAGGGCTAGCGGGGGGCTACAATGAGCAGTTCTTC.